This T cell receptor beta chain was documented in a study of early T cells in non-severe SARS-CoV-2 infection. Turning to the study itself: Chains were unpaired, as sequencing was done on bulk RNA from unsorted whole blood.

Unique molecular identifiers were added to individual cDNA molecules. MiXCR, run by TCRdb on the 5' RACE reads, gives a single entry per CDR3 protein. The sample has more than 45,000 distinct CDR3 sequences, 6.2% seen once. CDR3 length equals 13 residues. V gave up 0 bases and J gave up 5 bases, with 6 bases separating them. The germline V gene encodes CDR1 MNHEY and CDR2 SVGEGT. This clonotype has a count of ten or more. Its target is unknown. The study, taken as a whole, reports: Comparison of clonotypes with VDJdb favored anti-spike CD8 responses while missing private and CD4 specificities.

The sample consisted of whole blood, taken at baseline. The chain recombines TRBV6-2 or TRBV6-3 with TRBJ2-3; the D is unclear. This TCR was recovered from an adult who was a healthcare worker with PCR-confirmed SARS-CoV-2 infection or an uninfected control (not recorded which). The CDR3 loop is CASSYSNRDTQYF. CDR3 nucleotides: TGTGCCAGCAGTTACTCGAACCGAGATACGCAGTATTTT.